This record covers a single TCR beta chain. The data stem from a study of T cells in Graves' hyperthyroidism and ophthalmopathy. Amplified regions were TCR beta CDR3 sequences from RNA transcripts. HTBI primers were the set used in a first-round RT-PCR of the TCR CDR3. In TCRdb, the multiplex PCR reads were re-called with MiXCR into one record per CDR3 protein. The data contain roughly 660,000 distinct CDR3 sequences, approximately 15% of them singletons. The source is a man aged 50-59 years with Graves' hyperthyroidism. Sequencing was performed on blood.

CDR3 sequence (DNA): TGTGCCAGCAGCTTAAAGGAGTATGAGCAGTTCTTC. It specifies CASSLKEYEQFF. The gene calls are TRBV7-2 and TRBJ2-1; D is ambiguous. Trimming pared 2 bases from V and 8 bases from J, leaving 7 bases between. Germline CDR1 reads SGHTA; CDR2 reads FQGNSA. There are 12 residues in the CDR3.